The rows below give T cell receptor beta chains drawn from one sample of a study of shared clonotypes between healthy human individuals. Clones were read by immunoSEQ multiplex PCR, and TCRdb kept only the in-frame ones, dropping some. The repertoire includes some 2,000,000 clones, around 95% of them detected once, and 0.1% to 0.15% sits in the top ten. Sequenced: naive CD4+ T cells sorted from blood. The source of these receptors is a young man in good health. Both conserved end residues are part of each CDR3. A D gene is named only where the DNA matches it firmly. Clone size is stated in some rows and not others, as once, few, many or a class when expanded.

V	D	size	J	CDR3	DNA
TRBV2	.	.	TRBJ2-7	CASSGGGSPSYEQYF	TGTGCCAGCAGTGGGGGGGGCTCCCCTTCCTACGAGCAGTACTTC
TRBV27	.	.	TRBJ1-2	CASRWDQWVGGYTF	TGTGCCAGCAGGTGGGACCAGTGGGTAGGAGGCTACACCTTC
TRBV5-1	TRBD1	.	TRBJ1-5	CASSPGTGDNQPQHF	TGCGCCAGCAGCCCCGGGACAGGGGACAATCAGCCCCAGCATTTT
TRBV9	.	once	TRBJ2-1	CASSLGGRQDNEQFF	TGTGCCAGCAGCTTAGGGGGGAGACAGGACAATGAGCAGTTCTTC
TRBV14	.	.	TRBJ1-1	CASSPIVPDTAEHTEAFF	TGTGCCAGCAGCCCGATTGTGCCGGATACAGCCGAACACACTGAAGCTTTCTTT
TRBV5-4	TRBD2	.	TRBJ2-5	CASSRPGLEGETQYF	TGTGCCAGCAGCCGCCCGGGACTAGAAGGGGAGACCCAGTACTTC
TRBV9	.	.	TRBJ1-2	CASSVPQGKRGYTF	TGTGCCAGCAGCGTTCCCCAGGGGAAGCGCGGCTACACCTTC
TRBV7-2	.	.	TRBJ1-2	CASSAGHRGNYGYTF	TGTGCCAGCAGCGCCGGACACCGGGGTAACTATGGCTACACCTTC
TRBV29-1	.	once	TRBJ2-3	CSVEGPSTDTQYF	TGCAGCGTTGAGGGTCCAAGCACAGATACGCAGTATTTT
TRBV5-1	TRBD1	.	TRBJ2-5	CASSEQGNQETQYF	TGCGCCAGCAGCGAACAGGGGAACCAAGAGACCCAGTACTTC